The clone carrying this TCR beta chain turned up a few times. What it recognizes is unknown. The data were taken from a study of blood T cells in healthy people across ages. Findings and caveats of the study: Both naive CD4+ cell counts and diversity were greater in long-lived donors than in aged donors. Reliance upon unsorted PBMCs precluded definitive naive versus antigen-experienced comparison.

This CDR3 comprises 14 residues. Germline assignment: CDR1 DFQATT and CDR2 SNEGSKA (reference sequence). With 0 bases removed from V and 0 bases from J, the gap between germline ends came to 8 bases. Staff drew approximately 9.7 milliliters of peripheral blood from each donor. At least 5 micrograms of total RNA were extracted per sample. Sample-barcoded 5' priming and a J-beta primer mix drove a second PCR of roughly 6 to 12 cycles. Using its own MiXCR run on the 5' RACE reads, TCRdb lists one record per CDR3 protein. The sample lists around 1.7 million distinct CDR3 sequences, under 30% seen once, with 7.7% in the top ten.

The V call is TRBV20-1, the J call TRBJ1-2; D not certain. The receptor was derived from a woman in her twenties or thirties in good health. The sample comprised blood. CDR3 DNA sequence: TGCAGTGCTAGAGACAGGTCCGCTAACTATGGCTACACCTTC. Its protein is CSARDRSANYGYTF.